This T cell receptor (beta chain) stems from a study of cytomegalovirus exposure and HLA in healthy donors. Overall study results and limits: In the analysis, some V segments, TRBV6-2 and TRBV6-3 included, were excluded as indistinguishable. Using a false discovery rate of 0.05, a later analysis showed that about 16,000 TCR beta sequences were associated with HLA alleles. Earlier findings revealed that most TCR beta V segments proved productive either about 90% or about 30% of the time.

Remarks on this clone: The antigen remains unidentified.

V lost 2 bases and J lost 11; bases outside the gene matches: 9. Germline CDR1 reads SGHAT; CDR2 reads FQDESV (reference sequence). This CDR3 region has 14 residues. Amplification used 60 Vbeta primers and 13 Jbeta primers. Generated by immunoSEQ multiplex PCR, the TCRdb table keeps only in-frame clones and is missing some. The sample has a few hundred thousand clones; more than 80% are singletons. The chain recombines TRBV11-1 with TRBJ1-2; 9 bases are shared with TRBD1. This clonotype was obtained from a man under 40 in good health and CMV-seronegative. Sequencing input: PBMCs. This chain's CDR3 is CASSLSRDRVGYTF. In DNA, the CDR3 is TGTGCCAGCAGCTTAAGTCGGGACAGGGTCGGGTACACCTTC.